This TCR beta chain stems from a study of T cells in Graves' hyperthyroidism and ophthalmopathy. RNA transcripts were the template for amplifying TCR beta CDR3 regions. An initial round of RT-PCR targeting the TCR CDR3 relied on the HTBI primer set. TCRdb ran MiXCR on the multiplex PCR reads and lists one entry per CDR3 protein. This table has around 570,000 distinct CDR3 sequences, 15% to 20% appearing once. To note about this clonotype: The antigen is undetermined.

Findings of the study overall: With a median lead of around 6.7 months before onset, the model predicted ophthalmopathy.

This sequence was found in a man aged 40-55 years with Graves' ophthalmopathy. Source material: blood.

The CDR3 coding sequence is TGTGCCAGCAGGGACAGCCTTAGCAATCAGCCCCAGCATTTT. Translated: CASRDSLSNQPQHF. V usage is TRBV6-1 and J usage is TRBJ1-5; weak D call: TRBD1 (6 bases). The CDR3 runs to 14 residues. Deletions cut 6 bases from V and 0 bases from J, with 9 bases between. Germline-derived CDR1 and CDR2 are MNHNS and SASEGT.